The 18 T cell receptor beta chains presented below share a single source sample, sequenced in a study of T-cell memory formation after mild COVID-19. One entry per CDR3 protein results from TCRdb running MiXCR on the 5' RACE reads. Of about 13,000 distinct CDR3 sequences in the sample, about 12% were seen once. The specimen sequenced was PBMCs or a T cell subset sorted from them (not recorded which). The receptors were gathered from an adult woman who had mild COVID-19 (a few samples of this study predate the infection). Cell type and time point are not known.

This clonotype was recorded only once. This CDR3 reads CASRISGGTDTQYF. The CDR3 DNA reads as TGTGCCAGCAGGATTAGCGGGGGCACAGATACGCAGTATTTT. The chain is built from TRBV7-9 and TRBJ2-3; 8 bases line up with TRBD2. The CDR3 totals 14 residues. Per germline, CDR1 SEHNR and CDR2 FQNEAQ (reference sequence). The ends lost 6 bases at V and 1 base at J; junction bases unmatched: 3.

This clonotype was counted ten times or more. The CDR3 sequence: CASSMGLAGGGEQFF. The CDR3, as DNA: TGTGCCAGTAGTATGGGACTAGCGGGAGGTGGTGAGCAGTTCTTC. The gene calls are TRBV19 and TRBJ2-1, with 15 bases identical to TRBD2. CDR1 and CDR2 from the germline V gene are LNHDA and SQIVND (reference sequence). This CDR3 spans 15 amino acids. J gave up 9 bases and V 3 bases, and 3 bases lay outside the gene matches.

This clonotype was picked up many times. The V call is TRBV25-1, the J call TRBJ2-7; D is undetermined. This CDR3 is built from 14 residues. V was pared by 4 bases and J by 2 bases, with 12 bases between. Germline lookup yields CDR1 MGHDK and CDR2 SYGVNS. CDR3 DNA: TGTGCCAGCAGTGCCCTACGAGAAACCTACGAGCAGTACTTC. It encodes CASSALRETYEQYF.

This clonotype was picked up many times. The V gene is TRBV4-2, the J gene TRBJ2-1; D is possibly TRBD1 or TRBD2 (5 bases each). The CDR3 spans 14 residues. The germline CDR1 and CDR2 sequences are LGHNA and YNFKEQ. V lost 6 bases and J lost 6, with 15 bases in between. The CDR3 region is CASRGTTLANEQFF. In DNA form, the CDR3 reads TGTGCCAGCAGAGGGACCACCCTCGCCAATGAGCAGTTCTTC.

CDR3 sequence: CSAGTSAYNEQFF. DNA for the CDR3: TGCAGTGCGGGAACTAGCGCATACAATGAGCAGTTCTTC. The rearrangement joins TRBV20-1 to TRBJ2-1; 7 nucleotides align to TRBD2. This CDR3 spans 13 amino acids. Germline loops: CDR1 DFQATT, CDR2 SNEGSKA (reference sequence). With 6 bases clipped from V and 4 bases from J, the junction kept 6 bases outside the gene matches.

This clonotype appeared many times. The rearrangement joins TRBV2 to TRBJ1-5; TRBD1 might be the D (6 bases). There are 15 residues in the CDR3. The germline V gene has CDR1 SNHLY and CDR2 FYNNEI. V lost 7 bases and J 0 bases, leaving 13 bases between the germline ends. The CDR3 bases are TGTGCCAGCACTAGAGGACAGAATAGCAATCAGCCCCAGCATTTT. Translated, it gives CASTRGQNSNQPQHF.

At least ten counts were recorded for this clonotype. The chain uses TRBV4-3 and TRBJ2-7; 8 bases align to TRBD1. V lost 2 bases and J lost 5; bases outside the gene matches: 5. The germline V gene encodes CDR1 LGHNA and CDR2 YSLEER. The CDR3 contains 14 residues. Here the CDR3 reads CASSQHRGSDEQYF. Here the CDR3 DNA reads TGCGCCAGCAGCCAACACAGGGGGTCTGACGAGCAGTACTTC.

This clonotype has ten or more counts. V and J are TRBV5-1 and TRBJ1-3; D call uncertain. Germline-derived CDR1 and CDR2 are SGHRS and YFSETQ. The CDR3 contains 16 residues. Trimming shortened V by 0 bases and J by 0 bases, and 10 bases separated the two germline ends. The CDR3 loop reads CASSLDSGFSGNTIYF. The CDR3 coding sequence is TGCGCCAGCAGCTTGGACTCGGGGTTCTCTGGAAACACCATATATTTT. The complete variable domain, with remaining parts taken from reference TRBV5-1 and TRBJ1-3, reads KAGVTQTPRYLIKTRGQQVTLSCSPISGHRSVSWYQQTPGQGLQFLFEYFSETQRNKGNFPGRFSGRQFSNSRSEMNVSTLELGDSALYLCASSLDSGFSGNTIYFGEGSWLTVV.

In its sample, this clonotype was seen many times. The chain carries TRBV30 and TRBJ1-2, with D hard to call. V lost 3 bases and J lost 8, with 16 bases in between. In germline, CDR1 is GTSNPN, CDR2 SVGIG (reference sequence). The CDR3 runs to 13 residues. The CDR3 spells CAWSQWSGEGYTF. CDR3 sequence (DNA): TGTGCCTGGAGCCAGTGGTCCGGGGAGGGCTACACCTTC. The complete variable domain, with remaining parts taken from reference TRBV30 and TRBJ1-2, reads SQTIHQWPATLVQPVGSPLSLECTVEGTSNPNLYWYRQAAGRGLQLLFYSVGIGQISSEVPQNLSASRPQDRQFILSSKKLLLSDSGFYLCAWSQWSGEGYTFGSGTRLTVV.

This clonotype is labeled large. This chain joins TRBV7-8 and TRBJ2-7; D gene uncertain. CDR1 and CDR2 (germline): SGHVS, FQNEAQ. The CDR3 covers 13 residues. V was pared by 2 bases and J by 0 bases, with 5 bases between. The CDR3 bases are TGTGCCAGCAGCTTACAGAGCTCCTACGAGCAGTACTTC. It encodes CASSLQSSYEQYF.

This clonotype is deemed medium-sized. This chain joins TRBV29-1 and TRBJ2-7; weak D call: TRBD2 (6 bases). Germline CDR1 and CDR2: SQVTM and ANQGSEA. The V gene lost 3 bases and the J gene lost 0 bases, with 15 bases spanning the gap. The length of the CDR3 is 15 residues. The CDR3 DNA is TGCAGCGTTGATCTACCCCGGGAGCCCTCCTACGAGCAGTACTTC. Translating it yields CSVDLPREPSYEQYF.

In this sample, this clonotype turned up many times. The chain joins TRBV20-1 to TRBJ1-2; D is possibly TRBD1 (6 bases). This CDR3 spans 18 amino acids. Trimming left V 2 bases short and J 1 base short, with 23 bases between. Germline V gene data show CDR1 as DFQATT and CDR2 as SNEGSKA (reference sequence). CDR3 in amino acids: CSARTLGGYEFRNYGYTF. CDR3 nucleotide sequence: TGCAGTGCTAGAACTTTAGGGGGGTACGAATTTCGTAACTATGGCTACACCTTC.

Ten or more counts support this clonotype. The chain has TRBV5-1 and TRBJ2-2; maybe TRBD2 (6 bases). Germline CDR1 SGHRS, CDR2 YFSETQ. The CDR3 covers 15 residues. V lost 0 bases to trimming and J lost 5 bases, with 11 bases between them. The CDR3 DNA is TGCGCCAGCAGCTTGGCCGTAGGGAGGACCGGGGAGCTGTTTTTT. It specifies CASSLAVGRTGELFF. The variable domain in full, completed from reference TRBV5-1 and TRBJ2-2, reads KAGVTQTPRYLIKTRGQQVTLSCSPISGHRSVSWYQQTPGQGLQFLFEYFSETQRNKGNFPGRFSGRQFSNSRSEMNVSTLELGDSALYLCASSLAVGRTGELFFGEGSRLTVL.

The table lists this clonotype with many counts. The chain couples TRBV9 to TRBJ1-2; unclear D gene. Germline CDR1 reads SGDLS; CDR2 reads YYNGEE. CDR3 length: 18 residues. V lost 1 base to trimming and J lost 3 bases, with 22 bases between them. The CDR3 sequence: CASSVQKETRTDHYGYTF. Here the CDR3 DNA reads TGTGCCAGCAGCGTACAGAAAGAGACCAGGACCGACCACTATGGCTACACCTTC.

This clonotype was recorded many times. The V and J genes are TRBV4-2 and TRBJ1-5; tentative D call: TRBD1 (6 bases). V dropped 4 bases and J dropped 2 bases, with 12 bases sitting between them. This CDR3 contains 15 residues. Germline CDR1 reads LGHNA; CDR2 reads YNFKEQ. This chain's CDR3 is CASSLGGLGNQPQHF. The CDR3 DNA reads as TGTGCCAGCAGCCTGGGGGGCTTGGGCAATCAGCCCCAGCATTTT.

This clonotype appeared many times. The CDR3 coding sequence is TGTGCCAGCAGACTACGCGGGGGCTCCTACGAGCAGTACTTC. Encoded protein: CASRLRGGSYEQYF. The rearrangement uses TRBV27 and TRBJ2-7, with TRBD2 identical over 7 bases. Germline-derived CDR1 and CDR2 are MNHEY and SMNVEV (reference sequence). The CDR3 has 14 residues. V dropped 6 bases and J dropped 0; count of bases not matched to a gene: 5.

This clonotype was counted ten times or more. This chain connects TRBV2 to TRBJ2-1, with 11 bases lining up with TRBD2. CDR1 and CDR2 from the germline V gene are SNHLY and FYNNEI. CDR3 length: 14 amino acids. Losses at the gene ends were 7 bases for V and 3 bases for J; bases not matched to a gene: 2. The CDR3 coding sequence is TGTGCCAGCAAGGGACTAGCGGACTACAATGAGCAGTTCTTC. This translates into CASKGLADYNEQFF.

This sequence joins TRBV10-3 and TRBJ1-3; D is ambiguous. Germline assignment: CDR1 ENHRY and CDR2 SYGVKD. The V gene lost 8 bases and the J gene lost 8 bases, with 16 bases spanning the gap. CDR3 size: 13 residues. The CDR3: CAIGPAFMHTIYF. Here the CDR3 DNA reads TGTGCCATCGGACCGGCCTTTATGCACACCATATATTTT.